Below, one T cell receptor beta chain is given with its context. Its antigen is still unknown. Base qualities are missing; no much larger clone stands one base away. This entry comes from a study of cytomegalovirus exposure and HLA in healthy donors listed by TCRdb under 2017. With respect to the entire study: In an earlier analysis of 450 to 750 of the donors, 276 Gb of sequence data and 100 million or so unique TCR beta sequences from about 179 million T cells were reported. Donor age, sex, ethnicity and CMV serostatus were compiled alongside the repertoire data. The later analysis used no new phenotypic data to find candidate immune exposures, relying instead on TCR beta sequences and their occurrence across donors. Every repertoire in the discovery cohort had been generated on one and the same sequencing platform. Genome-wide SNP genotypes for about 65% of the 666 donors were used in a later genetic analysis, which treated that subset as a discovery cohort. The study was designed to test whether signatures of past pathogen exposure could be identified by cataloging public T cell receptors. To predict cytomegalovirus infection status, the study brought together high-throughput TCR immunosequencing, statistical association of individual TCRs with disease status, and machine learning. A handful of DR-DQ haplotypes were treated as single units for association and clustering because of strong linkage in the cohort. HLA typing covered class I and class II loci at four-digit resolution. The genetic ancestry cluster associated with self-reported Caucasian donors included roughly 84% of the 398 genotyped donors. About 280 gigabases of sequencing data and roughly 81 million unique TCR sequences made up an early release that covered fewer than 650 HLA-typed donors. To decide whether each TCR beta V gene segment behaved as functional or pseudogenic, an earlier analysis of 587 of the donors relied on high-throughput TCR beta sequencing. Using immunosequencing, the study profiled T cell repertoires from around 680 subjects and related those repertoires to cytomegalovirus serostatus. Along with the approximately 670-subject first cohort, a separate validation cohort of about 110 different subjects was used. Among 300 to 450 genotyped donors of the cohort, an average of about 240,000 unique TCR beta nucleotide sequences were sequenced per donor, roughly 18% of them non-productive. The number of typed donors differed by locus: about 620-640 for A, B, C, DRB1 and DQB1; approximately 540 for DQA1; approximately 600 for DPA1; and roughly 490 for DPB1. In a later analysis, previously published TCR beta repertoires from several hundred donors were re-analyzed and high-resolution HLA genotyping was added so that TCR occurrence patterns could be studied. Broad study findings and their caveats: Compared with equally common non-associated chains, HLA-associated TCR beta chains in a later analysis were more clonally expanded and had lower generation probabilities. A later genetic analysis associated a missense DCLRE1C variant with V-gene and J-gene trimming of TCR beta chains, and an independent cohort replicated the association. According to a later analysis, most CMV-associated TCR beta chains appeared to be HLA-restricted, and the HLA associations seemed to be driven largely by CMV exposure. In vitro tests confirmed that a few of the cytomegalovirus-associated TCR beta chains recognize cytomegalovirus antigens. The authors suggested that the approach could potentially be extended to other disease states and immunological phenotypes. The classifier was reported to diagnose cytomegalovirus status with high specificity and sensitivity in both the original cohort and the validation cohort. The sequencing pipeline was judged likely to have produced a cluster of highly shared sequence variants as a technical artifact. According to a later genetic analysis, donors in an Asian-associated ancestry cluster had fewer N-insertions in productive TCRs than the approximately 630-donor mean. The study gave a list of more than 150 TCR beta chains associated with cytomegalovirus. A later analysis reported that several top co-occurrence clusters appeared linked to parvovirus B19, influenza, CMV and Epstein-Barr virus. A further reported finding was that TCR beta sequences accurately predicted the HLA-A and HLA-B alleles for most subjects in the first cohort. While some public TCRs were present in many individuals, most TCR sequences turned up only very rarely across donors. Approximately 18 rarely observed V segments, including chromosome 9 orphons, were excluded from the earlier analysis of a few hundred of the donors because counts were too low. In a later analysis, 16,951 TCR beta sequences were associated with specific HLA alleles at a false discovery rate of 0.05. Only TCR beta chains were sequenced in this cohort, and the absence of alpha or paired-chain data limited detectable features. When HLA alleles, especially DR and DQ, strongly co-occurred, attributing TCR associations to individual alleles was difficult. CMV serostatus was the only immune exposure information available for the cohort. According to a later analysis, TCR association rates differed among HLA loci, with DRB1 alleles showing the most associated TCRs and HLA-C alleles showing the fewest. Because some donors lacked HLA typing at each locus, the association tests relied only on the typed subset. Because the 87-base-pair reads could not distinguish some IMGT-functional V segments, including TRBV6-2 and TRBV6-3, those segments were excluded. Roughly uniform sequencing depth across donors was assumed in presence/absence analyses, although this assumption may not hold. An earlier analysis of 587 of the donors showed that most TCR beta V segments appeared in productive rearrangements either about 87% or about 30% of the time, which broadly matched IMGT annotations. Linkage disequilibrium might explain the correlated functional status among segregating V segments, but an unknown experimental factor could not be ruled out.

Receptor amplification or capture employed the immunoSEQ multiplex PCR assay. A mixture of 60 forward primers for TCR Vbeta segments and 13 reverse primers for TCR Jbeta segments was used in the multiplex PCR. The CDR3 region of rearranged TCR beta genes was amplified from genomic DNA with a multiplex PCR assay. The amplified TCR beta libraries were sequenced on the Illumina HiSeq System as 87-base-pair reads. The paper's data handling went like this. A later analysis tallied 75 million to 85 million unique TCR beta chains across the 700 or so repertoires, and roughly 11 million of those chains were shared by two or more donors. Raw reads were error-corrected and collapsed into unique sequences with a nearest-neighbor algorithm that merged closely related sequences to remove PCR and sequencing errors. CDR3 sequences were aligned to IMGT reference sequences to assign V, D and J gene segments. For a sequence to be retained, at least a six-nucleotide match to both a V gene segment and a J gene segment was required. Rearrangements were called productive when the CDR3 lacked stop codons and stayed in frame with V and J; all others were non-productive. Following IMGT convention, CDR3 was defined as the stretch from the second conserved V-encoded cysteine to the conserved J-encoded phenylalanine. The earlier analysis of about 590 of the donors excluded sequences that lacked an unambiguous match to a single V gene segment. An earlier analysis of some 610 of the donors called V segments functional above 56.7% productive rearrangements and segregating when the between-donor standard deviation exceeded 5%. A statistical classification framework was developed to diagnose cytomegalovirus status using the catalog of TCR beta chain sequences. In a later analysis, V and J genes were assigned by comparing TCR nucleotide sequences against IMGT/GENE-DB human TR gene sequences. In a later analysis, CDR3 sequences and most-parsimonious VDJ recombination scenarios were assigned using the TCRdist pipeline. A later analysis defined each TCR beta chain by its CDR3 amino acid sequence plus V-gene family, and excluded reads lacking a unique V-gene family. To address suspected cross-contamination and a sequencing artifact, a later analysis removed 550 to 750 highly shared, low-generation-probability nucleotide sequences. In a later analysis, a clonal expansion index was calculated for each public chain from normalized within-repertoire ranks of inferred template counts. In a later analysis, generation probabilities were computed using a VDJ recombination model fitted to out-of-frame rearrangements, and the results were checked against IGoR. In a later analysis, TCR-TCR, TCR-HLA and TCR-CMV co-occurrence was scored with hypergeometric tests, and a repertoire-size bias correction was applied to TCR pairs. A later analysis estimated false discovery rates by permuting HLA or CMV assignments 20 times. In a later analysis, co-occurring TCRs were grouped with DBSCAN, and TCRdist sequence similarity was added when clustering was performed within HLA-allele-positive subsets. Co-occurrence clustering excluded repertoires with fewer than 30,000 or more than 120,000 public chains, plus five with anomalous nucleotide sharing. In TCRdb, the immuneACCESS table is reduced to in-frame sequences with V and J assigned. These tables do not hold every clone; where another copy was compared, an unresolved V gene accounts for under half, and the others remain unexplained. That table furnishes V, J and clone size, whereas the DNA furnished D and trimming. Counted in this sample were around 200,000 clones; just under 70% of them appeared once. Approximately 2.5% of the sample comes from the top ten.

The CDR3 has 13 amino acids, counting the end cysteine and phenylalanine. Kept here is only the CDR3 DNA, which spans 39 bases and is read in frame from base 1. CDR1 SNHLY and CDR2 FYNNEI were looked up in the germline V gene. Trimming leaves V shorter by 7 bases and J shorter by 7 bases, with the junction holding 3 bases beyond the gene matches. The cohort comprised around 690 healthy bone marrow donors. Cohort members were all nominally healthy when sampled, although unrecorded immune exposures were likely present. The donor tested CMV seropositive and was one of the 289 seropositive cohort members. Every donor gave a peripheral blood sample, and the peripheral blood mononuclear cells from that sample were used for TCR beta sequencing. The Qiagen DNeasy Blood Extraction Kit was used to extract genomic DNA from the blood cell samples.

The receptor's source is a man aged 35 to 55 in good health and CMV-seropositive. The sequence joins TRBV2 to TRBJ2-2; 10 bases in the junction line up with TRBD2. The sample comprised PBMCs. The CDR3 amino acid sequence is: CASNLAGVGELFF. The DNA sequence follows: TGTGCCAGCAACCTAGCGGGGGTCGGGGAGCTGTTTTTT. Reference TRBV2 and TRBJ2-2 proteins supply the regions before and after the CDR3; the full variable domain is: EPEVTQTPSHQVTQMGQEVILRCVPISNHLYFYWYRQILGQKVEFLVSFYNNEISEKSEIFDDQFSVERPDGSNFTLKIRSTKLEDSAMYFCASNLAGVGELFFGEGSRLTVL.